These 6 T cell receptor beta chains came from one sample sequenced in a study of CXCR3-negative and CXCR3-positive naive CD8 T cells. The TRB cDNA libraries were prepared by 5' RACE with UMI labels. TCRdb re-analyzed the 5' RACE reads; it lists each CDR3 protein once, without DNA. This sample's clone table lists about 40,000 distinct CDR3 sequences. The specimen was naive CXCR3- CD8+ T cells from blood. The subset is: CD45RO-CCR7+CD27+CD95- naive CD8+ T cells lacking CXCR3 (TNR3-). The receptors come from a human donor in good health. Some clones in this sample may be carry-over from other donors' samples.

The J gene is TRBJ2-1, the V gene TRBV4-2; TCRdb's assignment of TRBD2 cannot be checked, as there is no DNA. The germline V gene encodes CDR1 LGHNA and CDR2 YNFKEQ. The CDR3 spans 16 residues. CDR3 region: CASSQEFGLARDEQFF.

CDR3 in amino acids: CASSGRDSDTDTQYF. This chain connects TRBV5-4 to TRBJ2-3; absent DNA, TCRdb's TRBD2 call cannot be checked. The CDR3 sequence is 15 residues long. Germline V lookup: CDR1 SGHNT, CDR2 YYREEE (reference sequence).

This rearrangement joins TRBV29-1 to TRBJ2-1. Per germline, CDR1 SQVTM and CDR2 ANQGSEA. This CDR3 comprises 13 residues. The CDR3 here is CSVGAESYNEQFF.

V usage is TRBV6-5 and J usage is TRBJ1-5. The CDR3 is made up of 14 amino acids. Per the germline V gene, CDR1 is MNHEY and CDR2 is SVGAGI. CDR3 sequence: CASSYGPFGQPQHF.

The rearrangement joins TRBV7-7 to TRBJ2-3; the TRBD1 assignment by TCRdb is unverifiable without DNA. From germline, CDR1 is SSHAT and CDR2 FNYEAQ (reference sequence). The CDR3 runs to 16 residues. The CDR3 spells CASSFSDGRPPDTQYF.

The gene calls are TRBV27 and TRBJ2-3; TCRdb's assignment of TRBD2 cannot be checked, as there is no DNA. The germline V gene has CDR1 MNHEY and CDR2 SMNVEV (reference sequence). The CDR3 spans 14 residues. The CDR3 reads CASSLVAGADTQYF.